Sequencing of this T cell receptor (beta chain) was carried out in a study of T cell responses to AZD1222 COVID-19 vaccine. Background on the study: Timing groups of about 4 and about 12 weeks for second doses were pooled. Study-level points and caveats: Vaccine-associated CD4 TCRs spanned spike, dominant at 160-218 and 743-854. At baseline, seropositivity was found in only 5 to 7 AZD1222 recipients.

Libraries were prepared by immunoSEQ multiplex PCR; TCRdb keeps only in-frame clonotypes and omits some of them. The sample lists 130,000 or so clones, approximately 94% occurring once. In regard to this clone: The antigen remains unidentified.

CDR3 length: 14 amino acids. Germline V gene sequence: CDR1 SQVTM, CDR2 ANQGSEA. The V and J ends lost 7 bases and 4 bases, in that order; junction bases with no gene match: 8. The material sequenced was peripheral blood, taken on day 0 of AZD1222 vaccination. This clonotype originated in an adult in good health. This chain joins TRBV29-1 and TRBJ2-1, with 9 nucleotides matching TRBD2. Here the CDR3 reads CSAEWREGYNEQFF. DNA for the CDR3: TGCAGCGCCGAGTGGCGGGAGGGATACAATGAGCAGTTCTTC.